The entry below describes one T cell receptor (beta chain). This sample is drawn from a study of blood T cell repertoires in COVID-19. Study context: Both acute and convalescent COVID-19 samples were obtained from the United States, Italy and Spain. T cells, B-cell-depleted T cells, or PBMCs provided the cDNA or gDNA that served as material.

Authors' methods: Scientists estimated how many nucleated cells there were by amplifying reference gene primers. Only in-frame clones appear in the TCRdb table, and some are missing; sequencing was by immunoSEQ multiplex PCR. V and J calls and clone size are those listed in that table; D and trimming were worked out from the DNA. This table holds under 200,000 clones, about 80% found once. The receptor's source is a human donor in a cohort sampled during active COVID-19. Sequenced input: peripheral blood.

DNA for the CDR3: TGTGCCAGCAGCTCAACCGTGGGGGCTGGAACTAGCACAGATACGCAGTATTTT. Amino acid sequence: CASSSTVGAGTSTDTQYF. This sequence joins TRBV7-9 and TRBJ2-3; TRBD1 is a possible D gene (6 bases). This CDR3 is built from 18 residues. From germline, CDR1 is SEHNR and CDR2 FQNEAQ (reference sequence). V gave up 4 bases and J gave up 0 bases, with 20 bases separating them. Using reference TRBV7-9 and TRBJ2-3 for the parts outside the CDR3, the full variable domain is DTGVSQNPRHKITKRGQNVTFRCDPISEHNRLYWYRQTLGQGPEFLTYFQNEAQLEKSRLLSDRFSAERPKGSFSTLEIQRTEQGDSAMYLCASSSTVGAGTSTDTQYFGPGTRLTVL.